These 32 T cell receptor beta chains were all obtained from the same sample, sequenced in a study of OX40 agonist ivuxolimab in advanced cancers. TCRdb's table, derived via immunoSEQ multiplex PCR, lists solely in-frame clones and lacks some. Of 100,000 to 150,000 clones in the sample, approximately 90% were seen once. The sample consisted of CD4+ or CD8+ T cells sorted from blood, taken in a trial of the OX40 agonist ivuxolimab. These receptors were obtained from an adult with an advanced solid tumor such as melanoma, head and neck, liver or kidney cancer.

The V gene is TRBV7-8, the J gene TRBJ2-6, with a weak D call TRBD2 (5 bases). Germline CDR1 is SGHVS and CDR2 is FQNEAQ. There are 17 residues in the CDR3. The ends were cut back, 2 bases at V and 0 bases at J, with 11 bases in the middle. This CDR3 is CASSLITGSSGANVLTF. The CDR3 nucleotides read TGTGCCAGCAGCTTAATTACGGGGTCCTCTGGGGCCAACGTCCTGACTTTC.

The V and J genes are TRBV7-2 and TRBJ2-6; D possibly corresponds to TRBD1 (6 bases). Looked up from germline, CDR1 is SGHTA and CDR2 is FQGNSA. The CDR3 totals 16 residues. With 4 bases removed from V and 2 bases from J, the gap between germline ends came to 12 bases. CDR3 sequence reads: CASSYPKGAGANVLTF. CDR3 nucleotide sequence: TGTGCCAGCAGCTACCCGAAGGGGGCTGGGGCCAACGTCCTGACTTTC.

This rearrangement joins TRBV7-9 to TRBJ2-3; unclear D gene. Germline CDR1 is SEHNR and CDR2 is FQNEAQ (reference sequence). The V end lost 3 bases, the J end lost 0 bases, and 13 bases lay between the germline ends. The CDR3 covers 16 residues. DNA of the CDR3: TGTGCCAGCAGCTTCTTCCCCCGTGTCAGCACAGATACGCAGTATTTT. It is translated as CASSFFPRVSTDTQYF.

CDR3: CASSDRPGTAFLYGYTF. The CDR3 region has the DNA TGTGCCAGTAGTGACAGACCCGGGACAGCGTTCCTCTATGGCTACACCTTC. The V and J genes are TRBV19 and TRBJ1-2; 7 bases match TRBD1. V shed 5 bases and J 4 bases; nucleotides not matched to a gene: 16. In germline, CDR1 is LNHDA, CDR2 SQIVND (reference sequence). This CDR3 comprises 17 residues. The full variable domain, with the rest looked up from reference TRBV19 and TRBJ1-2, is DGGITQSPKYLFRKEGQNVTLSCEQNLNHDAMYWYRQDPGQGLRLIYYSQIVNDFQKGDIAEGYSVSREKKESFPLTVTSAQKNPTAFYLCASSDRPGTAFLYGYTFGSGTRLTVV.

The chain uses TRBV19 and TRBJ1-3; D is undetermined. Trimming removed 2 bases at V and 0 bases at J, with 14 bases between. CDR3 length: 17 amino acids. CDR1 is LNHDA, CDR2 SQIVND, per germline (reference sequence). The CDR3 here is CASSITWQLYSGNTIYF. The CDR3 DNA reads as TGTGCCAGTAGTATAACCTGGCAGCTCTACTCTGGAAACACCATATATTTT.

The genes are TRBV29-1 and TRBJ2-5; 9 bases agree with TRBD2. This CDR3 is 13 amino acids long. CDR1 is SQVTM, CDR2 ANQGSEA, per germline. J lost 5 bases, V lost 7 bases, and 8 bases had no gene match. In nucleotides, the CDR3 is TGCAGCGGGGGACTAGCTGGGGTCGAGACCCAGTACTTC. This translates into CSGGLAGVETQYF.

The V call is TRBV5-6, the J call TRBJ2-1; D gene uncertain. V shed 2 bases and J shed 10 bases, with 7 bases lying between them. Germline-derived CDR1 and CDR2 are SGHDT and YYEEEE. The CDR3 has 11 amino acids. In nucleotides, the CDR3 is TGTGCCAGCAGCTTCCTGGGAGAGCAGTTCTTC. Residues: CASSFLGEQFF.

The CDR3 here is CASSRSDSGGNTIYF. The CDR3 coding sequence is TGTGCCAGTAGTAGATCGGACAGTGGGGGGAACACCATATATTTT. The genes are TRBV19 and TRBJ1-3, with D possibly TRBD1 on 6 matching bases. The CDR3 contains 15 residues. Per germline, CDR1 LNHDA and CDR2 SQIVND (reference sequence). Between the trimmed V and J ends, which lost 4 bases and 7 bases, there was a span of 17 bases.

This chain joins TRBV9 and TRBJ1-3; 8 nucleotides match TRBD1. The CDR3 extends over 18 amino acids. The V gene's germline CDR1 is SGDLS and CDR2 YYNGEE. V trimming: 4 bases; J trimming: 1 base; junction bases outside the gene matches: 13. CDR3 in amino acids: CASSSQGAGGISGNTIYF. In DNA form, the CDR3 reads TGTGCCAGCAGCAGCCAGGGGGCAGGGGGAATATCTGGAAACACCATATATTTT.

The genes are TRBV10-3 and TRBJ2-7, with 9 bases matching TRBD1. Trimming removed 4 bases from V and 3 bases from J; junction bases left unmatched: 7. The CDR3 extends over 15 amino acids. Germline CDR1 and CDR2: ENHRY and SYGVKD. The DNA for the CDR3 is TGTGCCATCAGTGGGGGAACAGGGGGCGTCTACGAGCAGTACTTC. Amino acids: CAISGGTGGVYEQYF.

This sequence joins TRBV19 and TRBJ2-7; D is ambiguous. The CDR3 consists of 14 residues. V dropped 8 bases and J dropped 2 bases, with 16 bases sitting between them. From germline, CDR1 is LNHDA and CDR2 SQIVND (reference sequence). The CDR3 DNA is TGTGCCAGTTCCGCTTCGGCTATAGCCTACGAGCAGTACTTC. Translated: CASSASAIAYEQYF.

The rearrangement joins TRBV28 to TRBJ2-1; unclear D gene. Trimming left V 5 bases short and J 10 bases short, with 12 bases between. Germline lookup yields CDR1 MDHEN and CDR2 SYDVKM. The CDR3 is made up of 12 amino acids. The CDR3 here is CASSRSQREQFF. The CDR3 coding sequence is TGTGCCAGCAGTCGCTCCCAACGGGAGCAGTTCTTC.

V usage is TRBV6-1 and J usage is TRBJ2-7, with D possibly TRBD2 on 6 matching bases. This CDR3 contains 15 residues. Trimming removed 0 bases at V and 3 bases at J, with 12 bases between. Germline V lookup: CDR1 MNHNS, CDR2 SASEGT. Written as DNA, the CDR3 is TGTGCCAGCAGTGAAGCAGGACTACCGCGCTACGAGCAGTACTTC. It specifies CASSEAGLPRYEQYF.

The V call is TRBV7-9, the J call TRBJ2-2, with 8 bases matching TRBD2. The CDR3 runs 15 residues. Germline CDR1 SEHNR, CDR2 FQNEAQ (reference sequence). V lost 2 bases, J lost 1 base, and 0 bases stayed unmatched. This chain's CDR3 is CASSLTSGNTGELFF. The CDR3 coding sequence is TGTGCCAGCAGCTTAACTAGCGGGAACACCGGGGAGCTGTTTTTT.

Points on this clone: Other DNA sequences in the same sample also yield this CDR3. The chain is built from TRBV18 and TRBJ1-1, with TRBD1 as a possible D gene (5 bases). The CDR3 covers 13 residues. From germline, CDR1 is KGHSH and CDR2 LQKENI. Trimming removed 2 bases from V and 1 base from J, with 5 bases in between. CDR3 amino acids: CASSPTGNTEAFF. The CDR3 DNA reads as TGTGCCAGCTCACCAACAGGGAACACTGAAGCTTTCTTT.

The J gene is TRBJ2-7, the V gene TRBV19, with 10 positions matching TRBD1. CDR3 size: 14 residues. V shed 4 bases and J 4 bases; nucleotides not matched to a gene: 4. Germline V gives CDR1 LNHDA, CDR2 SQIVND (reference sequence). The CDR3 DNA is TGTGCCAGTAGTAATCCGGGACAGGGGTACGAGCAGTACTTC. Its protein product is CASSNPGQGYEQYF.

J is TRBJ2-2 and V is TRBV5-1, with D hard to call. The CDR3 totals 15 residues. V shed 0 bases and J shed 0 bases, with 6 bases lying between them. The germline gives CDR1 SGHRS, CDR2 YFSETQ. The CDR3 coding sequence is TGCGCCAGCAGCTTGGGTGGTTCGAACACCGGGGAGCTGTTTTTT. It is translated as CASSLGGSNTGELFF. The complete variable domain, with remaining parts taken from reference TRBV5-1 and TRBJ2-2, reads KAGVTQTPRYLIKTRGQQVTLSCSPISGHRSVSWYQQTPGQGLQFLFEYFSETQRNKGNFPGRFSGRQFSNSRSEMNVSTLELGDSALYLCASSLGGSNTGELFFGEGSRLTVL.

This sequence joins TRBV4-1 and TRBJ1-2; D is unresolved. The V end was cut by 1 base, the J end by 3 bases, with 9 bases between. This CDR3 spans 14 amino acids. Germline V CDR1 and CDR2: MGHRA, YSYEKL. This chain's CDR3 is CASSQVTGYYGYTF. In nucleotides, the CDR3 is TGCGCCAGCAGCCAAGTAACCGGATACTATGGCTACACCTTC.

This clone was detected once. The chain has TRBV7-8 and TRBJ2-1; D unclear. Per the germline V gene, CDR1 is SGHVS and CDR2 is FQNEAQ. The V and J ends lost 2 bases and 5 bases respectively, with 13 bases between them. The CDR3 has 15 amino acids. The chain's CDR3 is CASSLRRQLHNEQFF. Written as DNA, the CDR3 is TGTGCCAGCAGCTTACGGCGGCAACTGCACAATGAGCAGTTCTTC.

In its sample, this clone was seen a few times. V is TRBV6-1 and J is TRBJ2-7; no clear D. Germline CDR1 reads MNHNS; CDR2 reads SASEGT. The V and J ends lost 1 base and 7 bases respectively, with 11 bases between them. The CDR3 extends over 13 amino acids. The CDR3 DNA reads TGTGCCAGCAGTGAAGTGACACCCGAGGAGCAGTACTTC. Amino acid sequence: CASSEVTPEEQYF.

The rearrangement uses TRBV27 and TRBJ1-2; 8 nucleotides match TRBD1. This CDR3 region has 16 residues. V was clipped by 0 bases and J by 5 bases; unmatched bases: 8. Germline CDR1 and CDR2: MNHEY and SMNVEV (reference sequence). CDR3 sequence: CASSLSKTQGAYGYTF. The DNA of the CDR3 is TGTGCCAGCAGTTTATCAAAAACGCAGGGGGCGTATGGCTACACCTTC.

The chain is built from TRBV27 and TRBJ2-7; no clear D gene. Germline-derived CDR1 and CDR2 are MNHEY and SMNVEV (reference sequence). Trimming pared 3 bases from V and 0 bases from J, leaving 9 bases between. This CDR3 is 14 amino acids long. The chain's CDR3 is CASSFIESSYEQYF. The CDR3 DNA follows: TGTGCCAGCAGTTTCATCGAGAGCTCCTACGAGCAGTACTTC.

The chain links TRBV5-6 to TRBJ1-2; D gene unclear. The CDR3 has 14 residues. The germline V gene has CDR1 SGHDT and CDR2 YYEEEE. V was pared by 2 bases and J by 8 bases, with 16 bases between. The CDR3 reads CASSFGLPTEGYTF. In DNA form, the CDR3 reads TGTGCCAGCAGCTTCGGACTCCCAACGGAAGGCTACACCTTC.

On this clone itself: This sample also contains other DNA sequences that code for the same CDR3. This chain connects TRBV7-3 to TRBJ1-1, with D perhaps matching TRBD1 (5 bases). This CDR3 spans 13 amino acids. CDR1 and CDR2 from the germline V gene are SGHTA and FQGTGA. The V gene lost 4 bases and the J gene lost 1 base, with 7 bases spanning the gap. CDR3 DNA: TGTGCCAGCAGCTCCGGGGGGAACACTGAAGCTTTCTTT. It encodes CASSSGGNTEAFF.

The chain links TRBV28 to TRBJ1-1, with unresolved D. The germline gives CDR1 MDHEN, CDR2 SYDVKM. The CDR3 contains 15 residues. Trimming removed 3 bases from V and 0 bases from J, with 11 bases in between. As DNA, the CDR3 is TGTGCCAGCAGTTTGCCCGGGCCGCTGAACACTGAAGCTTTCTTT. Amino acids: CASSLPGPLNTEAFF.

DNA for the CDR3: TGTGCCAGCACCAGGGGGATCTACAATGAGCAGTTCTTC. Translation gives CASTRGIYNEQFF. The V gene is TRBV28, the J gene TRBJ2-1; TRBD1 matches 7 bases. Germline V lookup: CDR1 MDHEN, CDR2 SYDVKM. V was clipped by 7 bases and J by 3 bases; unmatched bases: 3. The CDR3 length is 13 residues.

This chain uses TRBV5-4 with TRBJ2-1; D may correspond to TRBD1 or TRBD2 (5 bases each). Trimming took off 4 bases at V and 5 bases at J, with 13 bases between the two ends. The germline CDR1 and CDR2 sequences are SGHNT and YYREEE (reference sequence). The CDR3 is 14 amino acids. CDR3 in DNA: TGTGCCAGCAGCCTTGGGGGAGCGGACAATGAGCAGTTCTTC. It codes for CASSLGGADNEQFF.

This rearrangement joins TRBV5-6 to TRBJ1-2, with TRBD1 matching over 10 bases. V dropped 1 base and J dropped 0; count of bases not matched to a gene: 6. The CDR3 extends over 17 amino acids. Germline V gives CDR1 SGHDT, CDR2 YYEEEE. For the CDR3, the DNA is TGTGCCAGCAGCTTGTTTGGGACAGGGGCTTCTAACTATGGCTACACCTTC. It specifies CASSLFGTGASNYGYTF.

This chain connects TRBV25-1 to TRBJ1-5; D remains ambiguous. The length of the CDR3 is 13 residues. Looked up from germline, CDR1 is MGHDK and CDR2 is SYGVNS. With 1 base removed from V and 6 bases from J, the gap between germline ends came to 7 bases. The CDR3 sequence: CASSESWGQPQHF. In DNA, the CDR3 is TGTGCCAGCAGTGAATCGTGGGGTCAGCCCCAGCATTTT.

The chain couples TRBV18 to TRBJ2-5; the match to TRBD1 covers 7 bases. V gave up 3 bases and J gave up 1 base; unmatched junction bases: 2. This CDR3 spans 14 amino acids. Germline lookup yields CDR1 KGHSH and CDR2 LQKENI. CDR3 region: CASSPRTGQETQYF. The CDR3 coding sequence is TGTGCCAGCTCACCCAGGACAGGCCAAGAGACCCAGTACTTC. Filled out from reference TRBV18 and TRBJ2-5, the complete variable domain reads NAGVMQNPRHLVRRRGQEARLRCSPMKGHSHVYWYRQLPEEGLKFMVYLQKENIIDESGMPKERFSAEFPKEGPSILRIQQVVRGDSAAYFCASSPRTGQETQYFGPGTRLLVL.

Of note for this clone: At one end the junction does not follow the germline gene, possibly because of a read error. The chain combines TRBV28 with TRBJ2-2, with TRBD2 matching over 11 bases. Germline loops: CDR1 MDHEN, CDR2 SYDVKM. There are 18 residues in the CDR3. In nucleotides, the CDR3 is TGTGCCAGCAGTGGCCGACCGACTAGCGGGACGAATACCGGGGAGCTGTTTTTT. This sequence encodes CASSGRPTSGTNTGELFF. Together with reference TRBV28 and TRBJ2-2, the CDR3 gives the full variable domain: DVKVTQSSRYLVKRTGEKVFLECVQDMDHENMFWYRQDPGLGLRLIYFSYDVKMKEKGDIPEGYSVSREKKERFSLILESASTNQTSMYLCASSGRPTSGTNTGELFFGEGSRLTVL.

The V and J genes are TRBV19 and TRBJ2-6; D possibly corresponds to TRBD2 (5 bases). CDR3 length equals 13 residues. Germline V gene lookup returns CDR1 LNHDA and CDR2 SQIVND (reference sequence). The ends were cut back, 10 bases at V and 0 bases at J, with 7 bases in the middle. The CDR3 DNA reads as TGTGCCATTCGGGACTCTGGGGCCAACGTCCTGACTTTC. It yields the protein CAIRDSGANVLTF.